The 13 T cell receptor beta chains in this list originate from one sample, sequenced in a study of OX40 agonist ivuxolimab in advanced cancers. Assay used: immunoSEQ multiplex PCR; TCRdb lists only in-frame clones, some missing. Found here are fewer than 20,000 clones, about 84% of them singletons; the top ten hold roughly 15%. The material was CD4+ or CD8+ T cells sorted from blood, obtained in a trial of the OX40 agonist ivuxolimab. The receptors were gathered from an adult with an advanced solid tumor such as melanoma, head and neck, liver or kidney cancer.

This sequence joins TRBV5-1 and TRBJ2-3, with 7 bases matching TRBD2. The junction had 8 bases not matched to a gene; V was cut back by 1 base and J by 0 bases. The CDR3 totals 17 residues. Germline-derived CDR1 and CDR2 are SGHRS and YFSETQ. The CDR3 DNA reads TGCGCCAGCAGCTTGAGTCCGCTAGCGGCTAGCACAGATACGCAGTATTTT. It encodes CASSLSPLAASTDTQYF.

This chain joins TRBV5-4 and TRBJ2-1; D ambiguous. Trimming removed 4 bases at V and 6 bases at J, with 11 bases between. The length of the CDR3 is 13 residues. Germline values: CDR1 SGHNT, CDR2 YYREEE (reference sequence). DNA for the CDR3: TGTGCCAGCAGCAACACCGGAAGCAATGAGCAGTTCTTC. This translates into CASSNTGSNEQFF.

The V call is TRBV19, the J call TRBJ2-2; no definite D call. From germline, CDR1 is LNHDA and CDR2 SQIVND (reference sequence). The CDR3 spans 12 residues. V dropped 10 bases and J dropped 6 bases, with 12 bases sitting between them. The CDR3, as DNA: TGTGCCACCCGCCGAATTGCCGGGGAGCTGTTTTTT. Translating it yields CATRRIAGELFF.

The V and J genes are TRBV6-6 and TRBJ1-4; no clear D gene. The CDR3 covers 12 residues. The V and J ends lost 10 bases and 8 bases respectively, with 14 bases between them. Germline V CDR1 and CDR2: MNHNY, SVGAGI (reference sequence). The CDR3: CATQTGEEKLFF. The CDR3 nucleotides are TGTGCCACCCAGACCGGGGAGGAAAAACTGTTTTTT.

The gene calls are TRBV28 and TRBJ1-3; D may be TRBD1 (5 bases). V dropped 5 bases and J dropped 11 bases, with 10 bases sitting between them. CDR3 length equals 11 residues. CDR1 and CDR2 from the germline V gene are MDHEN and SYDVKM. CDR3 sequence reads: CASSPQGPIYF. DNA for the CDR3: TGTGCCAGCAGTCCCCAGGGCCCCATATATTTT.

The gene calls are TRBV6-6 and TRBJ1-2, with D maybe TRBD1 (5 bases). The CDR3 spans 14 residues. Germline CDR1 and CDR2: MNHNY and SVGAGI (reference sequence). V gave up 0 bases and J gave up 7 bases, with 12 bases separating them. The CDR3 DNA sequence: TGTGCCAGCAGTTACTCGGCTACAGGACGTGGCTACACCTTC. It yields the protein CASSYSATGRGYTF.

V is TRBV6-1 and J is TRBJ2-7; 9 nucleotides agree with TRBD2. The CDR3 has 15 amino acids. The ends lost 4 bases at V and 0 bases at J; junction bases unmatched: 4. The germline CDR1 and CDR2 sequences are MNHNS and SASEGT. The CDR3 coding sequence is TGTGCCAGCAGTGGGGGCGGGAGGGCCTCCTACGAGCAGTACTTC. The encoded protein is CASSGGGRASYEQYF.

This chain joins TRBV6-6 and TRBJ2-3; 9 bases agree with TRBD1. This CDR3 has 15 residues. The V segment lost 6 bases and the J segment 0 bases; nucleotides outside the gene matches: 4. CDR1 MNHNY and CDR2 SVGAGI come from the germline V gene (reference sequence). This CDR3 reads CASRPGTGSTDTQYF. CDR3 DNA sequence: TGTGCCAGCAGGCCCGGGACAGGGAGCACAGATACGCAGTATTTT.

Of note for this clone: One end of the junction is discordant with germline, which a read error may explain. Other DNA sequences of this sample code for an identical CDR3. This chain connects TRBV28 to TRBJ1-5; 7 nucleotides agree with TRBD1. Germline CDR1 is MDHEN and CDR2 is SYDVKM. There are 13 residues in the CDR3. The CDR3 DNA follows: TGTGCCAGCGGACAGGCTAGCAACCAGCCCCAGCATTTT. Translation: CASGQASNQPQHF.

This rearrangement joins TRBV11-2 to TRBJ2-7, with TRBD1 as a possible D gene (6 bases). The CDR3 sequence is 17 residues long. Germline V CDR1 and CDR2: SGHAT, FQNNGV. V was pared by 4 bases and J by 0 bases, with 19 bases between. CDR3: CASSSDRRDASSYEQYF. The CDR3 DNA follows: TGTGCCAGCAGCTCGGACAGACGGGACGCGAGCTCCTACGAGCAGTACTTC.

This sequence joins TRBV15 and TRBJ2-2; 14 bases line up with TRBD2. J was trimmed by 2 bases and V by 0 bases; bases with no gene match: 11. The CDR3 is made up of 21 amino acids. CDR1 LNHNV and CDR2 YYDKDF come from the germline V gene (reference sequence). CDR3 bases: TGTGCCACCAGCAGAGATCCCCTGACTAGCGGGAGGGCCTTTAACACCGGGGAGCTGTTTTTT. This encodes CATSRDPLTSGRAFNTGELFF.

The chain combines TRBV6-5 with TRBJ2-7, with 8 bases fitting TRBD1. Germline V gene sequence: CDR1 MNHEY, CDR2 SVGAGI. CDR3 size: 14 residues. V gave up 6 bases and J gave up 4 bases; unmatched junction bases: 8. The CDR3 is CASSPDRASYEQYF. The CDR3 coding sequence is TGTGCCAGCAGCCCGGACAGGGCCTCGTACGAGCAGTACTTC.

The V gene is TRBV5-4, the J gene TRBJ2-5; D gene ambiguous. CDR1 and CDR2 from the germline V gene are SGHNT and YYREEE (reference sequence). This CDR3 region has 13 residues. Trimming left V 0 bases short and J 2 bases short, with 5 bases between. CDR3 residues: CASSLGSQETQYF. The CDR3, as DNA: TGTGCCAGCAGCTTGGGCTCACAAGAGACCCAGTACTTC.